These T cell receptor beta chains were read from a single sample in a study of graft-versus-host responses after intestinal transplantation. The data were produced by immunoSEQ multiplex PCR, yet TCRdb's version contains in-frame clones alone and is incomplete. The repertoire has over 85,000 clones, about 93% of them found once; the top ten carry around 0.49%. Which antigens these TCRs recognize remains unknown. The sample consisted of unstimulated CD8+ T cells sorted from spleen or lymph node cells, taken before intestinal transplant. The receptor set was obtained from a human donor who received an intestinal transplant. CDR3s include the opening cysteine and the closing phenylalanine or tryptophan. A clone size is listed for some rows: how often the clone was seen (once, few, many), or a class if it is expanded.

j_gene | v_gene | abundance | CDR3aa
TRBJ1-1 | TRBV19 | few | CACDRGAEAFF
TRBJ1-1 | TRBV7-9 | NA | CASSPGGTEAFF
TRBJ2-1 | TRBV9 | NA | CASSVARQGGNEQFF
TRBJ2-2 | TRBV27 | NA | CASSFGQGAYTGELFF
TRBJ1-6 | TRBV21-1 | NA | CASKEILMDYNSPLHF
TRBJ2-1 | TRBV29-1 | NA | CSVIQGDNEQFF
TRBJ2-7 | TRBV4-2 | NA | CASSQDLAGTYEQYF
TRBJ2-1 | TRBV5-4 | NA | CASSLNTGTGENEQFF
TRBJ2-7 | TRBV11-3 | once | CASSLAPTPEQYF
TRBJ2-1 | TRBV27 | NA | CASSWGTLSYNEQFF
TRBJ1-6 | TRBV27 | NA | CASSFKDWRNSPLHF
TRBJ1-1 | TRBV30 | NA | CAWIEFQGLTEAFF
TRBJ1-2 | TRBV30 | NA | CAWSATGSGGGYTF
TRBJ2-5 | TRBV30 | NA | CAWDTSGGISETQYF
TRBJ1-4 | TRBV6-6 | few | CASTRGQEKLFF
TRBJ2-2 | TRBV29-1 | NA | CSVGDANTGELFF
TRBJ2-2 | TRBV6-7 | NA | CASSPDLRGELFF
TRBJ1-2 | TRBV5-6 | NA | CASSLIQGGNYGYTF
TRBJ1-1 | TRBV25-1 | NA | CASSRRPGTGMDTEAFF
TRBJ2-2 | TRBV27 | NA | CASSFRVDTGELFF
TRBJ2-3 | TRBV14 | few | CASRKYIGTDTQYF
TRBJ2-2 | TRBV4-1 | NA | CASSQGGLAGGQNTGELFF
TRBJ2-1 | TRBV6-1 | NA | CASSEELASWSYNEQFF
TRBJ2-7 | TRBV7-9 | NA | CASSFAGVYEQYF
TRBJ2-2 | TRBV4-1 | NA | CASSQEGDRAVAGELFF
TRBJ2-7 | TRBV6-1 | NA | CASSEVHRTYEQYF
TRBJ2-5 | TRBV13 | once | CASSSGRGAAETQYF
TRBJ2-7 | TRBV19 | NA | CASSLTLAGTPYEQYF
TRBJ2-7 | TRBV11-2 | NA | CASSSSYEQYF
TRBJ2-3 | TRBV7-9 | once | CASSLSGRDTDTQYF
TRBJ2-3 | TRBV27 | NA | CASSLSSGTGTTDTQYF
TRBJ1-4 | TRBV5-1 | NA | CASSDRGPNEKLFF
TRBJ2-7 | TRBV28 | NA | CASSPTTATYEQYF
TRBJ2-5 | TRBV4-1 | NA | CASSQGPNPPQETQYF
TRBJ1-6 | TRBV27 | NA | CASSLWGGQFNNSPLHF
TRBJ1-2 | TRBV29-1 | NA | CSVAGGSEGYTF
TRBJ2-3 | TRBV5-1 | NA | CASSLESDTQYF
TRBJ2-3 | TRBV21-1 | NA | CASSPRGQGTSTDTQYF
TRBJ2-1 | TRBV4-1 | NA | CASSQEPSSVVEQFF
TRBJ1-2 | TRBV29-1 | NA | CSVVKRDSNYGYTF
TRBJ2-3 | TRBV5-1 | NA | CASSFGLARGSDTQYF
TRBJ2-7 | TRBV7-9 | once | CASSPTGLYPSYEQYF
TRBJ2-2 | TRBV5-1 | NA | CASHTPAGVDTGELFF
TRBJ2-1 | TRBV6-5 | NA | CASTAGLAPYNEQFF
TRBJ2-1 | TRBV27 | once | CASSEGGYNEQFF
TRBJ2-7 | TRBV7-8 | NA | CASWSAGTISEQYF
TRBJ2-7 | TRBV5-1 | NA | CASSHGLANYEQYF
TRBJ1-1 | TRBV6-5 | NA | CASSYSSRGGTEAFF
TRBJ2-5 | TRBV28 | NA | CASSLGPGLAGGDQETQYF
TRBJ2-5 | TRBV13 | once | CASSFGGGVRETQYF
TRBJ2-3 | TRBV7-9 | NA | CASSFIGEDTDTQYF
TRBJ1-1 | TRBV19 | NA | CATRRTGNTEAFF
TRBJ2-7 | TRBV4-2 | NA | CASSQAPGPSYEQYF